This T cell receptor (beta chain) came from a study of blood T cell repertoires in COVID-19. About the research overall: Donors in the United States, Italy and Spain gave samples during acute or convalescent COVID-19. The analysed material was cDNA or gDNA that came from T cells, B-cell-depleted T cells, or PBMCs.

Authors' processing steps: Estimates of nucleated cell counts were drawn from the amplification of reference gene primers. Clones were sequenced by immunoSEQ multiplex PCR, and TCRdb holds only the in-frame ones, with some missing. The V and J calls and clone size are taken from that table; D and trimming were inferred from the DNA. This sample has 100,000 to 150,000 clones, with 90% found just once. This clone came up once. The CDR3 is 16 residues long. V was trimmed by 1 base and J by 2 bases, leaving 13 bases between them. CDR1 LGHDT and CDR2 YNNKEL come from the germline V gene (reference sequence).

The sequenced sample was peripheral blood. The TCR was taken from a man between 50 and 59 years old with active COVID-19. The chain carries TRBV3-1 (or the pseudogene TRBV3-2) and TRBJ2-3, with D possibly being TRBD1 (5 bases). The CDR3 DNA sequence: TGTGCCAGCAGCCAAGTTATGGGGCTATCCACAGATACGCAGTATTTT. Translation gives CASSQVMGLSTDTQYF.